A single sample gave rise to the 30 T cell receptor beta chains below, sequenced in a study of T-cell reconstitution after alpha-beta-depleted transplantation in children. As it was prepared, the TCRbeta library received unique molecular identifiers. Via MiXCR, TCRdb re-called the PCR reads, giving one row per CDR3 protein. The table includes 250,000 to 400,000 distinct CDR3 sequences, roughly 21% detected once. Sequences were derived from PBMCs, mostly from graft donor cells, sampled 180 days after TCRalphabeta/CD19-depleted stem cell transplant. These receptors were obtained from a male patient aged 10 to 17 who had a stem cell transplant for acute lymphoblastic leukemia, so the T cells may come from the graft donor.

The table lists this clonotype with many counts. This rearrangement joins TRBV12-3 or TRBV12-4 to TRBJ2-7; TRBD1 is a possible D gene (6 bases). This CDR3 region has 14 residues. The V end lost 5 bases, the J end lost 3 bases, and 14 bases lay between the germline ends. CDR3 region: CASSRQAQGYEQYF. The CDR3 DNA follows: TGTGCCAGCAGTCGACAGGCCCAAGGCTACGAGCAGTACTTC.

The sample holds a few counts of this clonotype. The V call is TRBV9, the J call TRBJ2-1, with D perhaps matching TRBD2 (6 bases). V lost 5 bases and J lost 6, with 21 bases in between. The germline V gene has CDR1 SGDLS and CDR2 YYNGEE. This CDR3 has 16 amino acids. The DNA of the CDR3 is TGTGCCAGCAGTGACCCAGGAGTAGCGGAGTCCAATGAGCAGTTCTTC. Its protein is CASSDPGVAESNEQFF.

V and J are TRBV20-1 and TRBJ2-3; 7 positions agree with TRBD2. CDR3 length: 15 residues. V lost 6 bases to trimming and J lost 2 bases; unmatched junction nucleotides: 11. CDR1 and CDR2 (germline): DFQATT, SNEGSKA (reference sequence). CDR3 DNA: TGCAGTGCCTATAAAGCGGGAAGGCCCACAGATACGCAGTATTTT. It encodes CSAYKAGRPTDTQYF.

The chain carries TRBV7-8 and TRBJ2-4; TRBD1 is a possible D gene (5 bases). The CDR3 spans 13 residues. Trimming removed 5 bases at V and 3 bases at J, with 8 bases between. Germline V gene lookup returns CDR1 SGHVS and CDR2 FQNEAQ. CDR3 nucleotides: TGTGCCAGCAGCCAAGGGGACAAAAACATTCAGTACTTC. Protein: CASSQGDKNIQYF. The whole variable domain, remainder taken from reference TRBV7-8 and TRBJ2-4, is GAGVSQSPRYKVAKRGQDVALRCDPISGHVSLFWYQQALGQGPEFLTYFQNEAQLDKSGLPSDRFFAERPEGSVSTLKIQRTQQEDSAVYLCASSQGDKNIQYFGAGTRLSVL.

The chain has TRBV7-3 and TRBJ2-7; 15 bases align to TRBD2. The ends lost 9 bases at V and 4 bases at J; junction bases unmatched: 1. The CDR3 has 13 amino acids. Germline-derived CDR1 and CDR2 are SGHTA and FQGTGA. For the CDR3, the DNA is TGTGCCAGGGGACTAGCGGGAGGTTACGAGCAGTACTTC. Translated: CARGLAGGYEQYF.

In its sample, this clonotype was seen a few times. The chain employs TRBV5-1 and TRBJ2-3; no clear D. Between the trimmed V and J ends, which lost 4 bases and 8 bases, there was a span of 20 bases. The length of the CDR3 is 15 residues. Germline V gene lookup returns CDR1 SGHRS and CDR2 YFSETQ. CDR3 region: CASSPGPPTRATQYF. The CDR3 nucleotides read TGCGCCAGCAGCCCGGGCCCCCCGACCCGAGCTACGCAGTATTTT.

The CDR3 loop reads CAISRAGSYNEQFF. CDR3 coding DNA: TGTGCCATCTCGAGGGCAGGCTCCTACAATGAGCAGTTCTTC. This sequence joins TRBV27 and TRBJ2-1, with D possibly matching TRBD2 (5 bases). In germline, CDR1 is MNHEY, CDR2 SMNVEV (reference sequence). The ends were cut back, 10 bases at V and 0 bases at J, with 13 bases in the middle. The CDR3 loop spans 14 amino acids.

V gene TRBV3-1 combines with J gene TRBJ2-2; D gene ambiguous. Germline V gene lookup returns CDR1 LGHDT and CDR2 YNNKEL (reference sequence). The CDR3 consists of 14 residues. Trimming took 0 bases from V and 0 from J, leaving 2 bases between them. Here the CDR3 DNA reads TGTGCCAGCAGCCAAGACACGAACACCGGGGAGCTGTTTTTT. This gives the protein CASSQDTNTGELFF.

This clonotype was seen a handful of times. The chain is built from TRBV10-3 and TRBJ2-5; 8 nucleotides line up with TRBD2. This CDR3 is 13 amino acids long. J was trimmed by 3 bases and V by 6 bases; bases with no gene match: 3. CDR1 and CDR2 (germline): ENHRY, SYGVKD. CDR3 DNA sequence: TGTGCCATCAGGAATAGCGGGAAAGAGACCCAGTACTTC. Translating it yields CAIRNSGKETQYF.

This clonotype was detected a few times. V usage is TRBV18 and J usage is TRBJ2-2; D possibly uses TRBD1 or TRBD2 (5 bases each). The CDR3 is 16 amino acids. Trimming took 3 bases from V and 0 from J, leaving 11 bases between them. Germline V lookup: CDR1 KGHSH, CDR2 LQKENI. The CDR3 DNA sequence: TGTGCCAGCTCACCCCAGGGACCGACGAACACCGGGGAGCTGTTTTTT. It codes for CASSPQGPTNTGELFF.

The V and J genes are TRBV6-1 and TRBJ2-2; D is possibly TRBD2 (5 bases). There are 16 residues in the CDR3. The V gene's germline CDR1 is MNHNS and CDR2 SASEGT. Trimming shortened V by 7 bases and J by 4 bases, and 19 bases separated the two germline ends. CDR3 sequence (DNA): TGTGCCAGCAACCCGTGGCTAGCCTTTGGCACCGGGGAGCTGTTTTTT. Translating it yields CASNPWLAFGTGELFF.

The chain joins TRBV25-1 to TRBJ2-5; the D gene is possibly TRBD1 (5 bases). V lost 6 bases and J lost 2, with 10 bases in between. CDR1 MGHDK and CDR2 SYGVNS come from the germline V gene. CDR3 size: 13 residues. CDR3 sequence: CASSRTPQETQYF. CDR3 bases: TGTGCCAGCAGCCGGACACCACAAGAGACCCAGTACTTC.

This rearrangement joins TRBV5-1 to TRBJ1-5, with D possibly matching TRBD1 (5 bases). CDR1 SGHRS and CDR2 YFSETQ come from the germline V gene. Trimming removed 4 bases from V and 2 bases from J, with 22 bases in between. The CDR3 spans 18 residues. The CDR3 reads CASSHLFGGGVGNQPQHF. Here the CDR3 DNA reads TGCGCCAGCAGCCACTTGTTCGGGGGAGGGGTGGGCAATCAGCCCCAGCATTTT.

CDR3 sequence: CSAGGTGGGASYNEQFF. CDR3 in DNA: TGCAGTGCTGGAGGGACAGGTGGGGGGGCCTCCTACAATGAGCAGTTCTTC. The genes are TRBV20-1 and TRBJ2-1, with a weak D call TRBD1 (8 bases). The length of the CDR3 is 17 residues. V lost 5 bases and J 0 bases, leaving 20 bases between the germline ends. The germline V gene has CDR1 DFQATT and CDR2 SNEGSKA (reference sequence).

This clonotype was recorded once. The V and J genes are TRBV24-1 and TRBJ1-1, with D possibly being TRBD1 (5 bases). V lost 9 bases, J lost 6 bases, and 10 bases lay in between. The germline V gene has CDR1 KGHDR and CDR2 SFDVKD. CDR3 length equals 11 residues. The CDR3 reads CATSAGAEAFF. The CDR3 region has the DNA TGTGCCACCTCTGCGGGGGCTGAAGCTTTCTTT.

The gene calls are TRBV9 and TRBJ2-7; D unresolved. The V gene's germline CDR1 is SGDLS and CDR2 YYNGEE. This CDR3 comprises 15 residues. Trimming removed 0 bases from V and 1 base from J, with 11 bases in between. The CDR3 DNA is TGTGCCAGCAGCGTAGGGGCAGCAGATTCCTACGAGCAGTACTTC. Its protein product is CASSVGAADSYEQYF.

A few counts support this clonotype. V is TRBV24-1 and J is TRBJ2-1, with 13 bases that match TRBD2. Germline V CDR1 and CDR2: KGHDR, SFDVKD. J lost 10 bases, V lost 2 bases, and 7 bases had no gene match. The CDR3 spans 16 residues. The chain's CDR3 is CATSDSTSGRVGEQFF. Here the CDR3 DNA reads TGTGCCACCAGTGATTCAACTAGCGGGAGGGTGGGGGAGCAGTTCTTC.

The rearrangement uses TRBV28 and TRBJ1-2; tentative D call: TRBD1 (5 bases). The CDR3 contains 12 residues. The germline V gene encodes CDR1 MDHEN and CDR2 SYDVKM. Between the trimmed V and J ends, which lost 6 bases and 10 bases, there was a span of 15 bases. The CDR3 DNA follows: TGTGCCAGCAGCCCGGGACCGGCGTTCTACACCTTC. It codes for CASSPGPAFYTF.

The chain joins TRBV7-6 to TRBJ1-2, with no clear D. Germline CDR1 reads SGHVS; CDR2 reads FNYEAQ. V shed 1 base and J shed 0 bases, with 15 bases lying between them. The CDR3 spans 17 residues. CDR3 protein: CASSLVGRAISNYGYTF. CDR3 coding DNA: TGTGCCAGCAGCTTAGTTGGACGGGCAATATCTAACTATGGCTACACCTTC.

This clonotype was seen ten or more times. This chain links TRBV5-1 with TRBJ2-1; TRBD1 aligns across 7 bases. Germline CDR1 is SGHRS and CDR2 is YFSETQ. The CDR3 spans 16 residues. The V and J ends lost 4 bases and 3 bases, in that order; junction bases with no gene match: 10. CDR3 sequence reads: CASSITRDRLYNEQFF. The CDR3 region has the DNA TGCGCCAGCAGCATAACCCGGGACAGACTCTACAATGAGCAGTTCTTC.

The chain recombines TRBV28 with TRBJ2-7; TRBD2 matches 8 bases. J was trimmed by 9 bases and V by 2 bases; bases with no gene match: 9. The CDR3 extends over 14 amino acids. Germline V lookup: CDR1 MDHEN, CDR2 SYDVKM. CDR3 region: CASSLAGGLIGQYF. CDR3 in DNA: TGTGCCAGCAGTTTAGCGGGAGGTTTAATAGGGCAGTACTTC.

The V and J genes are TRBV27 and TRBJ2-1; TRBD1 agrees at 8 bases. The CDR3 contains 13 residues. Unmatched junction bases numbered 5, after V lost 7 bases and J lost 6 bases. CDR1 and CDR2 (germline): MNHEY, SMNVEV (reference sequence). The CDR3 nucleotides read TGTGCCAGCACCGGGACAGGAATCAATGAGCAGTTCTTC. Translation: CASTGTGINEQFF.

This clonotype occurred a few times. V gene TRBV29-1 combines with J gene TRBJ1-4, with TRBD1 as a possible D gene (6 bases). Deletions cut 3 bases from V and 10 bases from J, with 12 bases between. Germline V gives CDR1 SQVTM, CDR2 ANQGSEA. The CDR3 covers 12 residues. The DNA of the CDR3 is TGCAGCGTTGATCAACAGGGTGGAAAACTGTTTTTT. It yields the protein CSVDQQGGKLFF.

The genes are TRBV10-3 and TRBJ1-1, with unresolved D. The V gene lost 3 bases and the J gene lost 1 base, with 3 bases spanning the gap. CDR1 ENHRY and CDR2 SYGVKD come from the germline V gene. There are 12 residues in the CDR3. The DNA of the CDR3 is TGTGCCATCAGTGACAGGAACACTGAAGCTTTCTTT. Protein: CAISDRNTEAFF.

The CDR3 DNA reads TGTGCCAGCAGCCCACCATCACACAGGGTGGACGAGACCCAGTACTTC. This translates into CASSPPSHRVDETQYF. The chain recombines TRBV7-9 with TRBJ2-5; D possibly corresponds to TRBD1 (6 bases). CDR3 length: 16 amino acids. Germline CDR1 is SEHNR and CDR2 is FQNEAQ (reference sequence). Trimming stripped 5 bases from V and 5 bases from J, with 21 bases between.

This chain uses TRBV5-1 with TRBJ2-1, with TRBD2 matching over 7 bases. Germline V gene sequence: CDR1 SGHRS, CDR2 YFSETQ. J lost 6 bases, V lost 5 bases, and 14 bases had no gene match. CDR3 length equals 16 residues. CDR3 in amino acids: CASSMGGGGPGNEQFF. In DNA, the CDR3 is TGCGCCAGCAGTATGGGGGGGGGAGGGCCCGGCAATGAGCAGTTCTTC.

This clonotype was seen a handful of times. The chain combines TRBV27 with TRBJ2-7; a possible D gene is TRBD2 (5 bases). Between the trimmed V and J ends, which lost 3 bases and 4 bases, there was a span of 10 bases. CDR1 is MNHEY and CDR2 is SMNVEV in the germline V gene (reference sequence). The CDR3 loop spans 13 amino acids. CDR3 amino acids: CASSFQRSYEQYF. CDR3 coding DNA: TGTGCCAGCAGTTTCCAGCGGTCTTACGAGCAGTACTTC.

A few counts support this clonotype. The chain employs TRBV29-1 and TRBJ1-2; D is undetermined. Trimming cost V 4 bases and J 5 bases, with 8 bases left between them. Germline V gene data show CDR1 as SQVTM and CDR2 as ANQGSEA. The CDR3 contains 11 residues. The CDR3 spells CSVGLLYGYTF. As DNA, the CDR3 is TGCAGCGTTGGGCTGCTATATGGCTACACCTTC.

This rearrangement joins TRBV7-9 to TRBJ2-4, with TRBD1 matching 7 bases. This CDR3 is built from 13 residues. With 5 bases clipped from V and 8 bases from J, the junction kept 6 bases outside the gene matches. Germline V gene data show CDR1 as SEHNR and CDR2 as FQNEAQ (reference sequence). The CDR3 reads CASSLRDSYIQYF. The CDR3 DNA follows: TGTGCCAGCAGCCTCCGGGACAGTTACATTCAGTACTTC.

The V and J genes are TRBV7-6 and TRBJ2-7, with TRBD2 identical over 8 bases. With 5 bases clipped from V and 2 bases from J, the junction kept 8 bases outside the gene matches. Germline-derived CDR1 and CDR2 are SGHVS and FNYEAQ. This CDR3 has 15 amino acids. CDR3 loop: CASSPAPGGPYEQYF. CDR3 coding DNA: TGTGCCAGCAGCCCGGCCCCGGGAGGGCCCTACGAGCAGTACTTC.